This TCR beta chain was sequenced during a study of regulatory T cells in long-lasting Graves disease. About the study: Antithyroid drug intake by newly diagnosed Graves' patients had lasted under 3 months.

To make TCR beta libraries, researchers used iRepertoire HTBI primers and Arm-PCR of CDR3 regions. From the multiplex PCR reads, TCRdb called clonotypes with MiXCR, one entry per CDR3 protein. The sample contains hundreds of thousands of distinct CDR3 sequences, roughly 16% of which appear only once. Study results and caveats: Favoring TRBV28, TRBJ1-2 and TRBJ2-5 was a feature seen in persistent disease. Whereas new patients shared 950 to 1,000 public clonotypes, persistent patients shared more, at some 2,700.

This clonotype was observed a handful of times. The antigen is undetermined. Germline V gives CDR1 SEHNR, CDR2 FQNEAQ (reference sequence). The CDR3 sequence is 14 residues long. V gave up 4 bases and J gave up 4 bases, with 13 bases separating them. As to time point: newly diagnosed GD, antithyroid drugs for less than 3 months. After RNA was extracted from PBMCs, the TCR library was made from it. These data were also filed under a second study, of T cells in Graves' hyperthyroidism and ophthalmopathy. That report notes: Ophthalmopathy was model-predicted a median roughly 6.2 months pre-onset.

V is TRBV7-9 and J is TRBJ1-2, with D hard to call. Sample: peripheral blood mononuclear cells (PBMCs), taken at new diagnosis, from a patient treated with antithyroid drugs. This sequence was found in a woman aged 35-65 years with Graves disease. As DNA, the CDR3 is TGTGCCAGCAGCTCAGATGGTACTTCCTATGGCTACACCTTC. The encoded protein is CASSSDGTSYGYTF.